This T cell receptor beta chain emerged from a study of blood T cell repertoires in COVID-19. In the study overall: The origin of the acute and convalescent COVID-19 samples was the United States, Italy and Spain.

Seattle participants joined during active infection and were tracked over time. Original processing notes: Counts of nucleated cells, estimated from reference gene primer amplification, were obtained. Sequencing used immunoSEQ multiplex PCR; TCRdb keeps in-frame clones, though not all of them. V and J calls and clone size are copied from that table; D and trimming were computed from the DNA. The sample has tens of thousands of clones; 83% are singletons. This CDR3 contains 16 residues. V trimming: 4 bases; J trimming: 3 bases; junction bases outside the gene matches: 5. Germline CDR1 reads SGHRS; CDR2 reads YFSETQ.

Specimen: peripheral blood. The chain recombines TRBV5-1 with TRBJ2-3; 13 bases fit TRBD2. The receptor comes from a man aged 45-60 years with COVID-19, enrolled during active disease. The CDR3 nucleotides are TGCGCCAGCAGCCCCGGACTAGCGGGAGTGACAGATACGCAGTATTTT. Translated, it gives CASSPGLAGVTDTQYF.